This T cell receptor beta chain emerged from a study of T-cell reconstitution after alpha-beta-depleted transplantation in children. Preparing the TCRbeta library involved the use of unique molecular identifiers. TCRdb re-derived calls from the PCR reads in MiXCR, one entry per CDR3 protein. There are 350,000 to 400,000 distinct CDR3 sequences in the sample; 13% occur only once, and approximately 4.2% lies in the top ten. The CDR3 is 11 residues long. The V and J ends lost 2 bases and 6 bases respectively, with 4 bases between them. Germline CDR1 GTSNPN, CDR2 SVGIG (reference sequence). The table lists this clonotype with a few counts.

The source of this sequence is a human donor who donated a stem cell graft to a child with Fanconi anemia. This chain links TRBV30 with TRBJ2-2; the D is unclear. Sequences were derived from PBMCs, sampled from the stem cell graft. CDR3 sequence (DNA): TGTGCCTGGAGTTGGGCCGGGGAGCTGTTTTTT. Its protein is CAWSWAGELFF.